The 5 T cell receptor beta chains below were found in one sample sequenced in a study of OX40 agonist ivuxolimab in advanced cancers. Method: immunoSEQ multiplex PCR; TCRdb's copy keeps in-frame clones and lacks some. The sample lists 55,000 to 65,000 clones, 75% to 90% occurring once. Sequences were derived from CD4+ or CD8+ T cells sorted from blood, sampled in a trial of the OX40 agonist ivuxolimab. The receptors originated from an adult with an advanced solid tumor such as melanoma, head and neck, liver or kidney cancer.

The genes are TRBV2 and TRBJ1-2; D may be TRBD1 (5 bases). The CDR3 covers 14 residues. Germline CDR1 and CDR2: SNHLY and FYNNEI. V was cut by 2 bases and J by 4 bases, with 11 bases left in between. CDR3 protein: CASSETGVSYGYTF. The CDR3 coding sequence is TGTGCCAGCAGTGAAACGGGGGTTAGCTATGGCTACACCTTC.

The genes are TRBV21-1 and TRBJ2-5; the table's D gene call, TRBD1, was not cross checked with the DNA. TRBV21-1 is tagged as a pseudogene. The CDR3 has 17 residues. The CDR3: CASSSGRDRGDQETQYF. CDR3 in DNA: TGTGCCAGCAGCAGCGGCCGGGACAGGGGGGACCAAGAGACCCAGTACTTC.

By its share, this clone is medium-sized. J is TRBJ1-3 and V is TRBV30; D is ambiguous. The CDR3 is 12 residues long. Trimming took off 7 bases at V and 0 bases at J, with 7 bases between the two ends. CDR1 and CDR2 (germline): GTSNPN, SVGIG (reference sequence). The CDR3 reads CAYAISGNTIYF. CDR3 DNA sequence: TGTGCCTATGCCATCTCTGGAAACACCATATATTTT.

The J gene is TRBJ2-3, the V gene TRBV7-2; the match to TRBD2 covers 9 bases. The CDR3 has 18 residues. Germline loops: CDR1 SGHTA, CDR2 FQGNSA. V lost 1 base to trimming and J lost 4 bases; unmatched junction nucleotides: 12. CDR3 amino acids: CASSLVRSSGTPADTQYF. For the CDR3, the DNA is TGTGCCAGCAGCTTAGTTCGGTCTAGCGGGACCCCCGCAGATACGCAGTATTTT.

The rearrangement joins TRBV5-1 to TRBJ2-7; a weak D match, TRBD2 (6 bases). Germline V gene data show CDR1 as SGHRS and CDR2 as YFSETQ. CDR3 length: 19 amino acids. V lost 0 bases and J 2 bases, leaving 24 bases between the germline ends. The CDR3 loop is CASSLEEGLRGSIPYEQYF. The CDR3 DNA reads TGCGCCAGCAGCTTGGAGGAGGGTTTACGAGGGAGTATCCCCTACGAGCAGTACTTC.